Listed below are T cell receptor beta chains from one sample, sequenced in a study of PD-1 blockade in classical Hodgkin lymphoma. Generated by immunoSEQ multiplex PCR, the TCRdb table keeps only in-frame clones and is missing some. The repertoire holds about 110,000 clones, with 89% as singletons. The source was peripheral blood mononuclear cells (PBMCs), collected before the second cycle of nivolumab. These receptors came from a human donor with classical Hodgkin lymphoma. Each CDR3 is given with its conserved first and last residue. D genes are given only for firm matches.

v_call,d_call,j_call,cdr3_aa
TRBV7-6,-,TRBJ1-2,CASSPWTDFSYGYTF
TRBV6-6,TRBD2,TRBJ2-7,CASRPASGSRFEQYF
TRBV25-1,-,TRBJ1-1,CASSSDNTNTEAFF
TRBV5-1,-,TRBJ2-7,CASSLTGGLGTIAYEQYF
TRBV6-1,TRBD1,TRBJ2-1,CASSSWTGPYNEQFF
TRBV11-2,-,TRBJ2-3,CASSLFWSDTQYF
TRBV7-9,-,TRBJ2-1,CASSLARGNEQFF
TRBV30,TRBD1,TRBJ1-2,CAWSPRDSHGYTF
TRBV19,-,TRBJ1-5,CASSIEGLSNQPQHF
TRBV2,-,TRBJ2-5,CASSERGYQETQYF
TRBV2,-,TRBJ1-5,CASSPRRGAKMPQHF
TRBV28,TRBD2,TRBJ2-7,CASSSNRLAGSYEQYF
TRBV27,-,TRBJ1-2,CASSSSLRESGGGYTF
TRBV28,-,TRBJ2-3,CASSFTGTRNQYF
TRBV19,-,TRBJ1-5,CASSIDLGRMVYSNQPQHF
TRBV13,-,TRBJ2-3,CASSPAGQSTDTQYF
TRBV27,TRBD2,TRBJ2-1,CASSQTSGRVNEQFF
TRBV5-1,-,TRBJ2-7,CASSLLQGGKDEQYF
TRBV5-1,-,TRBJ2-7,CASSLTGSTSYEQYF
TRBV7-2,TRBD1,TRBJ2-1,CASGDRLSSYNEQFF
TRBV12-2,-,TRBJ1-1,CASRPDRGSNTEAFF
TRBV6-5,-,TRBJ1-1,CASSGQGGNTEAFF
TRBV5-1,-,TRBJ1-1,CASSLAGGNPEAFF
TRBV6-4,-,TRBJ2-3,CASSKNGGTDTQYF
TRBV6-5,TRBD2,TRBJ2-3,CASSSPSGMDTQYF
TRBV6-5,-,TRBJ2-3,CASSYSGFTSTDTQYF
TRBV12-5,-,TRBJ2-1,CASGWAQRYYEQFF
TRBV10-1,-,TRBJ2-7,CASSEFSTGKGAYEQYF
TRBV5-1,TRBD2,TRBJ2-1,CASSSGTSPYNEQFF
TRBV6-1,-,TRBJ2-7,CASSVETGTSEQYF
TRBV7-9,-,TRBJ2-1,CASTPGPSSYNEQFF
TRBV27,-,TRBJ1-5,CASSSYSNQPQHF
TRBV10-3,-,TRBJ2-5,CAISESRTGPRTQYF
TRBV7-2,-,-,CASSFAARGVYEQYF
TRBV19,TRBD1,TRBJ2-4,CASSIWGTGKNIQYF
TRBV4-1,-,TRBJ2-7,CASSQVIGAYEQYF
TRBV2,-,TRBJ1-4,CASSEVGTGGRGLFF